The 19 T cell receptor beta chains below were found in one sample sequenced in a study of CXCR3-negative and CXCR3-positive naive CD8 T cells. General study findings and limits: Relative to CXCR3-negative naive cells, CXCR3-positive naive cells had more hydrophobic TRB CDR3s.

Through 5' RACE with UMI labels, the TRB cDNA libraries were prepared. TCRdb re-called the 5' RACE reads and shows each CDR3 protein once, DNA omitted. Its table lists about 120,000 distinct CDR3 sequences. Their antigens are not known. Source material: naive CXCR3+ CD8+ T cells from blood. Subset here: CD45RO-CCR7+CD27+CD95- naive CD8+ T cells expressing CXCR3 (TNR3+). All receptors derive from a human donor in good health. Some clones in this sample may be carry-over from other donors' samples.

V usage is TRBV4-3 and J usage is TRBJ2-2; TCRdb returns TRBD1, unconfirmable since there is no DNA. The CDR3 is made up of 13 amino acids. Germline V gene data show CDR1 as LGHNA and CDR2 as YSLEER. The chain's CDR3 is CASSPGNTGELFF.

This chain uses TRBV20-1 with TRBJ2-7; without DNA, the TCRdb call of TRBD2 cannot be checked. Germline loops: CDR1 DFQATT, CDR2 SNEGSKA (reference sequence). The length of the CDR3 is 16 residues. This CDR3 is CSASPGVAGPSYEQYF.

The V call is TRBV11-3, the J call TRBJ2-1; as DNA is missing, the TRBD2 call by TCRdb cannot be tested. The V gene's germline CDR1 is SGHNT and CDR2 YENEEA. CDR3 size: 14 residues. The CDR3 is CASSPNRGGNEQFF.

V usage is TRBV27 and J usage is TRBJ2-7; with no DNA, the TCRdb D assignment of TRBD1 cannot be verified. The CDR3 is 12 amino acids. From germline, CDR1 is MNHEY and CDR2 SMNVEV (reference sequence). Here the CDR3 reads CASGKQGAEQYF.

The genes are TRBV12-3 or TRBV12-4 and TRBJ2-1; the TCRdb D gene call, TRBD2, has no DNA to confirm it. CDR3 length: 15 residues. The CDR3 loop reads CASRPGLATGNEQFF.

This chain joins TRBV25-1 and TRBJ1-4. Germline V gives CDR1 MGHDK, CDR2 SYGVNS. This CDR3 is 12 amino acids long. CDR3 sequence reads: CASGTANEKLFF.

The CDR3 sequence is CSVASGMNYGYTF. This sequence joins TRBV29-1 and TRBJ1-2; TCRdb's D call of TRBD1 is untestable without DNA. Germline CDR1 is SQVTM and CDR2 is ANQGSEA. This CDR3 comprises 13 residues.

The rearrangement links TRBV5-1 to TRBJ2-3. CDR1 and CDR2 (germline): SGHRS, YFSETQ. CDR3 length: 13 amino acids. The CDR3 is CASSHYGPDTPYF.

V usage is TRBV27 and J usage is TRBJ2-1. The CDR3 is 15 residues long. CDR1 and CDR2 (germline): MNHEY, SMNVEV (reference sequence). The chain's CDR3 is CASSFMGPSINEQFF.

The chain combines TRBV12-3 or TRBV12-4 with TRBJ1-5; no DNA is available, so the TRBD1 call from TCRdb remains unchecked. The CDR3 totals 15 residues. The CDR3 spells CASSFGAALNQPQHF.

The chain carries TRBV3-1 and TRBJ2-1; TCRdb returns TRBD2, unconfirmable since there is no DNA. The CDR3 totals 17 residues. Germline CDR1 reads LGHDT; CDR2 reads YNNKEL (reference sequence). The CDR3 here is CASSQGDGLISYNEQFF.

CDR3 loop: CATSRDRGTGDTEAFF. The chain carries TRBV15 and TRBJ1-1; TCRdb calls TRBD1, which cannot be checked without DNA. CDR3 length: 16 residues. The germline V gene encodes CDR1 LNHNV and CDR2 YYDKDF (reference sequence).

The chain employs TRBV13 and TRBJ1-1; TCRdb designates TRBD1, a call that cannot be tested without DNA. There are 14 residues in the CDR3. Germline assignment: CDR1 PRHDT and CDR2 FYEKMQ (reference sequence). The CDR3 loop reads CASSPRDRNIEAFF.

The chain combines TRBV4-1 with TRBJ1-5; TCRdb outputs TRBD1, but without DNA this stays unchecked. CDR1 is MGHRA and CDR2 is YSYEKL in the germline V gene. CDR3 length: 15 residues. The CDR3 sequence: CASSQDVDTNQPQHF.

The chain couples TRBV7-6 to TRBJ2-1; TCRdb returns TRBD1, unconfirmable since there is no DNA. The CDR3 runs 17 residues. Germline-derived CDR1 and CDR2 are SGHVS and FNYEAQ. The CDR3 sequence: CASSLSRGGGNENEQFF.

The chain links TRBV7-9 to TRBJ2-3; TCRdb proposes TRBD2, but this gene call is untestable without DNA. Germline V gene sequence: CDR1 SEHNR, CDR2 FQNEAQ (reference sequence). CDR3 length: 15 residues. The CDR3 sequence is CASSPTGSSTDTQYF.

The rearrangement joins TRBV29-1 to TRBJ2-2. This CDR3 region has 14 residues. The V gene's germline CDR1 is SQVTM and CDR2 ANQGSEA. The CDR3 protein is CSVEDPNGTGELFF.

The genes are TRBV7-9 and TRBJ2-1. The CDR3 is 11 amino acids. Germline V lookup: CDR1 SEHNR, CDR2 FQNEAQ (reference sequence). The CDR3: CASSLSEEQFF.

J is TRBJ2-1 and V is TRBV11-2. The CDR3 loop spans 12 amino acids. Germline-derived CDR1 and CDR2 are SGHAT and FQNNGV. The CDR3 loop is CASSPRWNEQFF.